A selection of T cell receptor beta chains follows, all from one sample in a study of blood T cell repertoires in COVID-19. Generated by immunoSEQ multiplex PCR, the TCRdb table keeps only in-frame clones and is missing some. Among about 210,000 clones listed, about 83% were seen once. The sequenced sample consisted of peripheral blood. The receptors shown here come from a man in his forties or fifties with active or convalescent COVID-19. Each CDR3 is given with its conserved first and last residue. The order of the fields is CDR3 length, D gene, V gene, clone size, J gene, CDR3 protein, CDR3 DNA. A D gene is named only where the DNA matches it firmly. Where a row states a size, it is once, few, many or the class of an expanded clone; other rows omit it.

>14|-|TRBV6-6|-|TRBJ1-2
CASSYEGIPEGYTF
TGTGCCAGCAGTTACGAGGGCATCCCGGAGGGCTACACCTTC
>16|TRBD2|TRBV2|-|TRBJ2-1
CASSGTSGRGPNEQFF
TGTGCCAGCAGTGGGACTAGCGGGAGGGGTCCCAATGAGCAGTTCTTC
>15|TRBD1|TRBV24-1|-|TRBJ2-3
CATFLDRGWADTQYF
TGTGCCACTTTCCTCGACAGGGGATGGGCAGATACGCAGTATTTT
>14|-|TRBV6-5|-|TRBJ2-3
CASSLGEATDTQYF
TGTGCCAGCAGTTTAGGGGAAGCCACAGATACGCAGTATTTT
>15|-|TRBV30|-|TRBJ1-3
CAWSVPGIAGNTIYF
TGTGCCTGGAGTGTACCGGGGATAGCTGGAAACACCATATATTTT
>14|TRBD1|TRBV28|once|TRBJ1-6
CASTLTGYNSPLHF
TGTGCCAGCACCTTGACAGGGTATAATTCACCCCTCCACTTT
>17|TRBD1|TRBV19|-|TRBJ1-2
CASSTTSAGDRVNGYTF
TGTGCCAGTAGTACCACATCCGCCGGGGACAGGGTTAATGGCTACACCTTC
>13|-|TRBV20-1|-|TRBJ1-1
CSASRSRAIFAFF
TGCAGTGCTAGTCGTAGCAGGGCGATTTTTGCTTTCTTT
>14|-|TRBV4-1|-|TRBJ2-7
CASSPKQGGTEQYF
TGCGCCAGCAGCCCAAAACAGGGGGGGACCGAGCAGTACTTC
>12|-|TRBV10-3|-|TRBJ1-5
CAAREPNQPQHF
TGTGCCGCAAGAGAACCCAATCAGCCCCAGCATTTT
>17|TRBD1|TRBV19|-|TRBJ1-2
CASSMGRGDLTNYGYTF
TGTGCCAGTAGTATGGGCAGGGGGGACCTCACTAACTATGGCTACACCTTC
>15|-|TRBV7-9|-|TRBJ2-3
CASSPPGVSTDTQYF
TGTGCCAGCAGCCCCCCCGGGGTAAGCACAGATACGCAGTATTTT
>17|TRBD1|TRBV15|-|TRBJ1-5
CATSRDRQTGGNQPQHF
TGTGCCACCAGCAGAGATCGCCAGACAGGGGGGAATCAGCCCCAGCATTTT
>13|TRBD1|TRBV20-1|-|TRBJ1-1
CSASTGAGTEAFF
TGCAGTGCTAGTACAGGGGCAGGCACTGAAGCTTTCTTT
>15|-|TRBV19|-|TRBJ2-3
CASNDRIGRTDTQYF
TGTGCCAGCAACGACAGGATTGGCCGCACAGATACGCAGTATTTT
>15|-|TRBV5-1|-|TRBJ2-3
CASSSSGKNTDTQYF
TGCGCCAGCAGCTCCTCCGGGAAGAACACAGATACGCAGTATTTT
>14|-|TRBV18|-|TRBJ1-1
CASSRDGSTEEAFF
TGTGCCAGCTCACGCGACGGGTCGACAGAGGAAGCTTTCTTT
>14|TRBD1|TRBV27|-|TRBJ2-1
CASRRTGIYNEQFF
TGTGCCAGCAGACGGACAGGAATTTACAATGAGCAGTTCTTC
>15|TRBD2|TRBV24-1|-|TRBJ2-5
CATSDVGGTLETQYF
TGTGCCACCAGTGATGTGGGGGGGACGTTAGAGACCCAGTACTTC
>14|TRBD1|TRBV6-5|-|TRBJ2-7
CASRTPGQGKAQYF
TGTGCCAGCAGAACACCGGGACAGGGGAAGGCTCAGTACTTC
>14|TRBD1|TRBV7-3|-|TRBJ2-3
CASSLGQGADTQYF
TGTGCCAGCAGCTTAGGGCAGGGGGCGGATACGCAGTATTTT
>14|TRBD1|TRBV5-6|-|TRBJ1-4
CASSSGTGAEKLFF
TGTGCCAGCAGCTCCGGGACAGGGGCTGAAAAACTGTTTTTT
>13|-|TRBV25-1|-|TRBJ2-3
CASNQRLTDTQYF
TGTGCCAGTAACCAGAGACTCACAGATACGCAGTATTTT
>17|TRBD2|TRBV2|-|TRBJ2-7
CAITGLAGGPNRNEQYF
TGTGCCATTACCGGACTAGCGGGAGGGCCCAACAGAAACGAGCAGTACTTC
>15|-|TRBV2|-|TRBJ2-3
CASSEGTGATDTQYF
TGTGCCAGCAGTGAAGGTACAGGAGCCACAGATACGCAGTATTTT
>14|-|TRBV30|-|TRBJ2-2
CAWEAGRNTGELFF
TGTGCCTGGGAAGCAGGGCGAAACACCGGGGAGCTGTTTTTT
>16|TRBD1|TRBV4-3|-|TRBJ2-3
CASSSRRDRGTDTQYF
TGCGCCAGCAGCTCGCGGCGGGACAGGGGGACAGATACGCAGTATTTT
>18|TRBD2|TRBV28|-|TRBJ2-1
CASSGGTSGRSSYNEQFF
TGTGCCAGCAGTGGGGGGACTAGCGGGCGGAGCTCCTACAATGAGCAGTTCTTC
>16|TRBD1|TRBV3-1/TRBV3-2|-|TRBJ1-2
CASSQDYAGGDYGYTF
TGTGCCAGCAGCCAAGATTACGCAGGGGGCGACTATGGCTACACCTTC
>12|-|TRBV28|-|TRBJ1-5
CASTESNQPQHF
TGTGCCAGCACTGAGAGCAATCAGCCCCAGCATTTT
>17|TRBD2|TRBV6-6|-|TRBJ2-7
CASSPNPGTSGSYEQYF
TGTGCCAGCAGTCCTAATCCCGGGACTAGCGGGAGCTACGAGCAGTACTTC
>15|-|TRBV3-1/TRBV3-2|-|TRBJ1-3
CASSQGQVSGNTIYF
TGTGCCAGCAGCCAAGGGCAGGTCTCCGGAAACACCATATATTTT
>13|-|TRBV7-6|-|TRBJ2-7
CASSPLRGYEQYF
TGTGCCAGCAGCCCCCTCAGGGGATACGAGCAGTACTTC
>15|-|TRBV19|-|TRBJ1-4
CASSVAAAGNEKLFF
TGTGCCAGTAGCGTCGCGGCAGCGGGTAATGAAAAACTGTTTTTT
>13|-|TRBV5-4|-|TRBJ2-7
CASSLAQGAEQYF
TGTGCCAGCAGCTTGGCACAGGGCGCCGAGCAGTACTTC
>15|TRBD1|TRBV9|-|TRBJ1-1
CASSVGQGAHTEAFF
TGTGCCAGCAGCGTAGGACAGGGGGCGCACACTGAAGCTTTCTTT
>13|-|TRBV5-4|-|TRBJ1-2
CASSLVGVEGYTF
TGTGCCAGCAGCTTGGTCGGGGTAGAGGGCTACACCTTC
>13|-|TRBV19|-|TRBJ1-1
CASTRVGGTEAFF
TGTGCCAGTACGCGGGTCGGGGGAACTGAAGCTTTCTTT
>15|TRBD2|TRBV4-2|-|TRBJ2-3
CASSQTSGRADTQYF
TGTGCCAGCAGCCAAACTAGCGGGAGGGCAGATACGCAGTATTTT
>13|TRBD1|TRBV6-5|-|TRBJ1-1
CASTGQGALEAFF
TGTGCCAGCACCGGACAGGGGGCCCTTGAAGCTTTCTTT